This T cell receptor (beta chain) was observed in a study of cytomegalovirus exposure and HLA in healthy donors. Turning to the study itself: Among roughly 180 million T cells, an earlier analysis found roughly 110 million unique TCR beta sequences. Findings and caveats of the study: Most TCR beta V segments were productive about 87% or about 30% of the time in an earlier analysis. In vitro assays verified that three CMV-associated chains recognized CMV antigens specifically. The number of N-insertions in an Asian-associated ancestry cluster was reportedly below the approximately 690-donor mean in a later analysis.

Researchers ran the PCR with 60 Vbeta and 13 Jbeta primers. Profiling relied on immunoSEQ multiplex PCR, and the TCRdb table lists in-frame clones only, not all of them. The table has more than 90,000 clones, 76% seen once. About this clone: Its antigen is as yet unknown.

The source of this sequence is a man in his forties in good health and CMV-seronegative. The material sequenced was PBMCs.

CDR3 DNA: TGTGCCAGTAGTAGGACTAGTGATTTGCAAGAGACCCAGTACTTC. As protein: CASSRTSDLQETQYF. The J gene is TRBJ2-5, the V gene TRBV19; 7 bases map to TRBD2. The CDR3 covers 15 residues. The V gene end was trimmed by 4 bases and the J gene end by 2 bases; junction bases not matched to a gene: 7. Germline CDR1 is LNHDA and CDR2 is SQIVND (reference sequence). The full variable domain, in which reference TRBV19 and TRBJ2-5 provide the parts outside the CDR3, is DGGITQSPKYLFRKEGQNVTLSCEQNLNHDAMYWYRQDPGQGLRLIYYSQIVNDFQKGDIAEGYSVSREKKESFPLTVTSAQKNPTAFYLCASSRTSDLQETQYFGPGTRLLVL.